This TCR beta chain was recovered during a study of cytomegalovirus exposure and HLA in healthy donors. Study outcomes and limitations: Most TCRs appeared rarely, but some public TCRs recurred in many donors. In vitro, a few CMV-associated chains proved specific for CMV antigens. Cytomegalovirus-associated status was assigned to about 180 TCR beta chains.

Germline values: CDR1 SGHTA, CDR2 FQGNSA. The ends lost 1 base at V and 3 bases at J; junction bases unmatched: 9. The CDR3 covers 17 residues. Sequenced by immunoSEQ multiplex PCR; TCRdb stores in-frame clones only, minus some. The table lists 250,000 to 350,000 clones, just over 85% of them singletons. Note on this clone: Its specificity is unknown.

These donors were members of the approximately 110-subject validation cohort, a group separate from the approximately 700-subject first cohort. J is TRBJ1-2 and V is TRBV7-2; 9 bases line up with TRBD1. This receptor was taken from a woman under 30 in good health and CMV-seronegative. The specimen was PBMCs. The CDR3 region has the DNA TGTGCCAGCAGCTTAGTGGTGCGGACAGGGGACGACTATGGCTACACCTTC. Protein sequence: CASSLVVRTGDDYGYTF.